This note documents a single T cell receptor (beta chain) sequence. No antigen is known for it. The CDR3 runs 13 residues. Germline assignment: CDR1 SQVTM and CDR2 ANQGSEA. The V end lost 6 bases, the J end lost 4 bases, and 16 bases lay between the germline ends. The data were produced by immunoSEQ multiplex PCR, yet TCRdb's version contains in-frame clones alone and is incomplete. The table has around 100,000 clones, 82% seen once. The entry originates in a study of T cell clones after liver transplantation. Study at large: Standard immunosuppression, with no induction, continued until 12-24 months after transplant.

Overall study findings and caveats: Low donor cell numbers restricted donor-reactive repertoire measurement in two subjects. Compared with third party-reactive sequences, donor-reactive ones declined more, independent of withdrawal success.

The sample consisted of CD4+ T cells from blood, taken before liver transplant. This receptor was obtained from a human donor who received a liver transplant. V gene TRBV29-1 combines with J gene TRBJ2-7, with D possibly TRBD1 on 6 matching bases. CDR3 amino acids: CSVELQGAYEQYF. CDR3 nucleotides: TGCAGCGTCGAACTACAGGGCGCTTACGAGCAGTACTTC.